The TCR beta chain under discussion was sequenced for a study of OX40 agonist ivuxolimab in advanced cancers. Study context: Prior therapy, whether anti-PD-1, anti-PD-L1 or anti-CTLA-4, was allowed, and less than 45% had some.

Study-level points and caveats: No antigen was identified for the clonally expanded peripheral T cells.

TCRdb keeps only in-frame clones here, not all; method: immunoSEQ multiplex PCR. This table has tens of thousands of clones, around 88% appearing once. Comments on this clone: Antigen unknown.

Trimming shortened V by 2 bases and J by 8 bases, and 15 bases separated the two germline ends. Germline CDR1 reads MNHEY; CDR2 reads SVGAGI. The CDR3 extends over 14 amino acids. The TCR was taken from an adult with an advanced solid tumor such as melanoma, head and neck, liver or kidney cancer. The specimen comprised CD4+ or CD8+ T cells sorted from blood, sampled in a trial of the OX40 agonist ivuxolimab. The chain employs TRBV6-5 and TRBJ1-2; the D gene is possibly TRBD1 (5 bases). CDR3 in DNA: TGTGCCAGCAGTTACGAACGGGGACGGAGCGGCTACACCTTC. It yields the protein CASSYERGRSGYTF.